Following are 8 T cell receptor beta chains from one sample sequenced in a study of T cells after yellow fever vaccination. TCRdb reprocessed the 5' RACE reads with MiXCR, giving one entry per CDR3 protein. This table has about 350,000 distinct CDR3 sequences, roughly 12% appearing once. The sequences come from PBMCs, collected on the day of the first yellow fever vaccination. These receptors all stem from a man aged 18-30 years who received the YFV17D yellow fever vaccine.

In this sample, this clonotype turned up a few times. The chain has TRBV7-8 and TRBJ2-2; D remains ambiguous. V was clipped by 5 bases and J by 8 bases, with 18 bases between them. This CDR3 is 15 amino acids long. Per the germline V gene, CDR1 is SGHVS and CDR2 is FQNEAQ. CDR3 loop: CASSIDNAGWGELFF. The CDR3 DNA sequence: TGTGCCAGCAGCATAGACAACGCCGGTTGGGGGGAGCTGTTTTTT.

The chain is built from TRBV7-2 and TRBJ2-5; TRBD2 agrees at 9 bases. The CDR3 has 13 amino acids. V trimming: 7 bases; J trimming: 5 bases; junction bases outside the gene matches: 5. CDR1 and CDR2 from the germline V gene are SGHTA and FQGNSA. CDR3 nucleotide sequence: TGTGCCAGCACCCGACTAGCGGATGAGACCCAGTACTTC. Translating gives CASTRLADETQYF.

This clonotype has a handful of counts. The chain joins TRBV6-1 to TRBJ2-1; TRBD2 matches 8 bases. This CDR3 region has 14 residues. Germline V gives CDR1 MNHNS, CDR2 SASEGT. With 6 bases clipped from V and 5 bases from J, the junction kept 6 bases outside the gene matches. The CDR3 region has the DNA TGTGCCAGCAGCGACCCCGGGGGGGACAATGAGCAGTTCTTC. This codes for CASSDPGGDNEQFF.

The rearrangement uses TRBV7-9 and TRBJ1-2; D gene uncertain. The CDR3 totals 11 residues. V was cut by 7 bases and J by 10 bases, with 13 bases left in between. Germline V lookup: CDR1 SEHNR, CDR2 FQNEAQ (reference sequence). CDR3 nucleotide sequence: TGTGCCAGCACCAAGGACCTGTTCTACACCTTC. It codes for CASTKDLFYTF.

The chain recombines TRBV11-2 with TRBJ2-7, with 7 bases that match TRBD1. Per germline, CDR1 SGHAT and CDR2 FQNNGV. Trimming cost V 3 bases and J 2 bases; bases outside gene matches: 1. The CDR3 is made up of 13 amino acids. CDR3 amino acids: CASSFGQAYEQYV. DNA for the CDR3: TGTGCCAGCAGCTTCGGACAGGCCTACGAGCAGTACGTC.

The rearrangement joins TRBV10-3 to TRBJ2-5; D call uncertain. Trimming pared 1 base from V and 5 bases from J, leaving 5 bases between. The V gene's germline CDR1 is ENHRY and CDR2 SYGVKD. This CDR3 spans 12 amino acids. CDR3 sequence: CAISEFKETQYF. The CDR3 nucleotides are TGTGCCATCAGTGAGTTTAAGGAGACCCAGTACTTC.

This clonotype was counted many times. The rearrangement uses TRBV5-6 and TRBJ2-5; D ambiguous. Per the germline V gene, CDR1 is SGHDT and CDR2 is YYEEEE. Trimming cost V 3 bases and J 5 bases, with 8 bases left between them. The CDR3 contains 12 residues. The CDR3 DNA reads TGTGCCAGCAGCTCCGAGCTGGAGACCCAGTACTTC. Protein: CASSSELETQYF.

This clonotype was detected a few times. The chain uses TRBV4-2 and TRBJ2-4; D not resolved. The CDR3 has 15 amino acids. Trimming shortened V by 4 bases and J by 4 bases, and 14 bases separated the two germline ends. CDR1 is LGHNA and CDR2 is YNFKEQ in the germline V gene. The CDR3 DNA is TGTGCCAGCAGCCCAGCTGAAGGGCGTAAAAACATTCAGTACTTC. The encoded protein is CASSPAEGRKNIQYF.